The rows below give T cell receptor beta chains drawn from one sample of a study of CD8 T cells in Susac syndrome. TCRdb reprocessed the immunoSEQ multiplex PCR reads via MiXCR and lists one record per CDR3 protein. The table shows some 220,000 distinct CDR3 sequences, with 95% occurring only once. The sample consisted of CD4+ T cells from PBMCs. All receptors derive from a human donor with multiple sclerosis. The CDR3 runs from the conserved cysteine through the conserved F or W. Fields, in order: J gene, V gene, clone size, D gene, CDR3 protein, CDR3 DNA. D genes are given only for firm matches. Clone size is given for some rows only: seen once, a few or many times, or a class if the clone is expanded.

J gene: TRBJ2-3
V gene: TRBV4-1
clone size: .
D gene: .
CDR3 protein: CASSQEPPPVITDTQYF
CDR3 DNA: TGCGCCAGCAGCCAAGAACCCCCCCCAGTTATCACAGATACGCAGTATTTT

J gene: TRBJ2-4
V gene: TRBV7-2
clone size: .
D gene: TRBD2
CDR3 protein: CASSSLGGSENIQYF
CDR3 DNA: TGTGCCAGCAGCTCACTCGGGGGGAGCGAAAACATTCAGTACTTC

J gene: TRBJ2-5
V gene: TRBV25-1
clone size: .
D gene: TRBD2
CDR3 protein: CASQLQVAGLFHQETQYF
CDR3 DNA: TGTGCCAGCCAGCTTCAGGTAGCGGGACTCTTCCACCAAGAGACCCAGTACTTC

J gene: TRBJ1-1
V gene: TRBV5-1
clone size: .
D gene: .
CDR3 protein: CASSLVGVNTEAFF
CDR3 DNA: TGCGCCAGCAGCTTGGTCGGGGTGAACACTGAAGCTTTCTTT

J gene: TRBJ2-7
V gene: TRBV7-3
clone size: .
D gene: .
CDR3 protein: CASSPLPEQYF
CDR3 DNA: TGTGCCAGCAGCCCGCTGCCCGAGCAGTACTTC

J gene: TRBJ1-6
V gene: TRBV20-1
clone size: .
D gene: TRBD1
CDR3 protein: CSAWRGTGNSPLHF
CDR3 DNA: TGCAGTGCTTGGAGAGGGACAGGGAATTCACCCCTCCACTTT

J gene: TRBJ2-3
V gene: TRBV3-1
clone size: .
D gene: TRBD2
CDR3 protein: CASSFRLAGDPDTQYF
CDR3 DNA: TGTGCCAGCAGCTTCCGACTAGCGGGGGATCCAGATACGCAGTATTTT

J gene: TRBJ2-7
V gene: TRBV3-1
clone size: .
D gene: .
CDR3 protein: CASSQVNRPYEQYF
CDR3 DNA: TGTGCCAGCAGCCAAGTCAACCGTCCCTACGAGCAGTACTTC

J gene: TRBJ2-7
V gene: TRBV12-3/TRBV12-4
clone size: .
D gene: TRBD1
CDR3 protein: CASSLRQGAGYEQYF
CDR3 DNA: TGTGCCAGCAGTTTGAGACAGGGGGCGGGTTACGAGCAGTACTTC

J gene: TRBJ2-1
V gene: TRBV3-1
clone size: .
D gene: .
CDR3 protein: CASSPRGTAPGNEQFF
CDR3 DNA: TGTGCCAGCAGCCCCCGAGGGACTGCCCCAGGGAATGAGCAGTTCTTC

J gene: TRBJ2-3
V gene: TRBV23-1
clone size: .
D gene: .
CDR3 protein: CASSPELRRIDTQYF
CDR3 DNA: TGCGCCAGCAGTCCAGAGTTACGGCGGATAGATACGCAGTATTTT

J gene: TRBJ2-5
V gene: TRBV28
clone size: .
D gene: TRBD1
CDR3 protein: CASRRQGAETQYF
CDR3 DNA: TGTGCCAGCAGACGACAGGGAGCAGAGACCCAGTACTTC

J gene: TRBJ1-5
V gene: TRBV30
clone size: .
D gene: .
CDR3 protein: CAWRENRNQPQHF
CDR3 DNA: TGTGCCTGGAGGGAAAATCGCAATCAGCCCCAGCATTTT

J gene: TRBJ2-5
V gene: TRBV20-1
clone size: .
D gene: .
CDR3 protein: CSAPGWGKGQETQYF
CDR3 DNA: TGCAGTGCTCCGGGGTGGGGGAAAGGACAAGAGACCCAGTACTTC

J gene: TRBJ2-2
V gene: TRBV5-6
clone size: .
D gene: .
CDR3 protein: CASRAGTKGELFF
CDR3 DNA: TGTGCCAGCAGAGCCGGGACAAAAGGGGAGCTGTTTTTT

J gene: TRBJ1-1
V gene: TRBV5-1
clone size: .
D gene: .
CDR3 protein: CASSFMTDMNTEAFF
CDR3 DNA: TGCGCCAGCAGCTTCATGACAGACATGAACACTGAAGCTTTCTTT

J gene: TRBJ2-1
V gene: TRBV27
clone size: .
D gene: TRBD2
CDR3 protein: CASSIQLAEIYNEQFF
CDR3 DNA: TGTGCCAGCAGTATCCAACTAGCGGAGATCTACAATGAGCAGTTCTTC

J gene: TRBJ2-6
V gene: TRBV5-4
clone size: once
D gene: .
CDR3 protein: CASSLALRSGANVLTF
CDR3 DNA: TGTGCCAGCAGCTTGGCCCTGCGCTCTGGGGCCAACGTCCTGACTTTC

J gene: TRBJ1-1
V gene: TRBV6-6
clone size: few
D gene: TRBD1
CDR3 protein: CASRGQGGTEAFF
CDR3 DNA: TGTGCCAGCAGGGGACAGGGGGGGACTGAAGCTTTCTTT

J gene: TRBJ1-2
V gene: TRBV12-3/TRBV12-4
clone size: .
D gene: .
CDR3 protein: CASSLGGSLGYGYTF
CDR3 DNA: TGTGCCAGCAGTTTAGGGGGCAGCCTTGGCTATGGCTACACCTTC

J gene: TRBJ1-4
V gene: TRBV6-5
clone size: .
D gene: TRBD1
CDR3 protein: CASREWGTGNEKLFF
CDR3 DNA: TGTGCCAGCAGGGAATGGGGGACAGGGAACGAAAAACTGTTTTTT

J gene: TRBJ1-6
V gene: TRBV6-2/TRBV6-3
clone size: .
D gene: .
CDR3 protein: CASSYRRDSPLHF
CDR3 DNA: TGTGCCAGCAGTTACCGACGCGATTCACCCCTCCACTTT